Below are 2 T cell receptor beta chains sequenced from a single sample in a study of beta chain features in type 1 diabetes. Study-level findings and limits: All four CD4+ subsets from Type 1 diabetes patients carried moderately but significantly shorter TCRB CDR3s.

No antigens are known for them. All of the isolated RNA was reverse transcribed, so expressed TCRB transcripts were sequenced. Clones were sequenced by immunoSEQ multiplex PCR, and TCRdb holds only the in-frame ones, with some missing. This table has about 160,000 clones, roughly 8% appearing once. The sequenced sample consisted of central memory CD4+ T cells from blood. All receptors derive from a woman under 30 with type 1 diabetes.

This clone was observed a few times. The chain uses TRBV4-2 and TRBJ1-3; a possible D gene is TRBD1 (6 bases). The CDR3 is 16 amino acids. The germline V gene encodes CDR1 LGHNA and CDR2 YNFKEQ. Trimming removed 0 bases at V and 4 bases at J, with 13 bases between. CDR3 sequence reads: CASSQDRGTNGNTIYF. CDR3 in DNA: TGTGCCAGCAGCCAAGATCGTGGGACAAACGGAAACACCATATATTTT.

The rearrangement links TRBV7-9 to TRBJ2-4; the match to TRBD1 covers 9 bases. CDR1 SEHNR and CDR2 FQNEAQ come from the germline V gene (reference sequence). V gave up 1 base and J gave up 1 base; unmatched junction bases: 8. The length of the CDR3 is 18 residues. The CDR3 DNA reads as TGTGCCAGCAGCTTAGAGTCGCTACAGGGGGCGGCCAAAAACATTCAGTACTTC. Protein product: CASSLESLQGAAKNIQYF. Variable domain in full (rest from reference TRBV7-9 and TRBJ2-4): DTGVSQNPRHKITKRGQNVTFRCDPISEHNRLYWYRQTLGQGPEFLTYFQNEAQLEKSRLLSDRFSAERPKGSFSTLEIQRTEQGDSAMYLCASSLESLQGAAKNIQYFGAGTRLSVL.